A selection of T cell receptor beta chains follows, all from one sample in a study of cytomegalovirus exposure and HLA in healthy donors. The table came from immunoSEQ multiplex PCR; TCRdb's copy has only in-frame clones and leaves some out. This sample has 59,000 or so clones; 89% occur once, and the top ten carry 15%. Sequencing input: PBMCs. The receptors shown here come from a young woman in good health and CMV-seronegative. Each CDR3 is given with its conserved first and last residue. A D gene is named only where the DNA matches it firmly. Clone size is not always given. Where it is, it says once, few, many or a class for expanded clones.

CDR3aa: CAWSPGTTGNTIYF
CDR3nt: TGTGCCTGGAGTCCCGGGACAACTGGAAACACCATATATTTT
d_gene: -
abundance: -
j_gene: TRBJ1-3
v_gene: TRBV30

CDR3aa: CASSSGTFEKLFF
CDR3nt: TGTGCCAGCAGCTCGGGGACATTTGAAAAACTGTTTTTT
d_gene: -
abundance: -
j_gene: TRBJ1-4
v_gene: TRBV5-5

CDR3aa: CASSVQRESYEQYF
CDR3nt: TGTGCCAGCAGTGTCCAGCGGGAAAGCTACGAGCAGTACTTC
d_gene: TRBD2
abundance: -
j_gene: TRBJ2-7
v_gene: TRBV25-1

CDR3aa: CASSFRQLSGNTIYF
CDR3nt: TGCGCCAGCAGCTTCAGGCAGCTCTCTGGAAACACCATATATTTT
d_gene: -
abundance: -
j_gene: TRBJ1-3
v_gene: TRBV5-1

CDR3aa: CASSFPGTGYNEQFF
CDR3nt: TGTGCCAGCAGTTTTCCCGGGACAGGGTACAATGAGCAGTTCTTC
d_gene: TRBD1
abundance: once
j_gene: TRBJ2-1
v_gene: TRBV28

CDR3aa: CASSLFWGQGPNTEAFF
CDR3nt: TGTGCCAGCAGCTTATTTTGGGGACAGGGACCTAACACTGAAGCTTTCTTT
d_gene: TRBD1
abundance: -
j_gene: TRBJ1-1
v_gene: TRBV5-5

CDR3aa: CASRRDFYNEQFF
CDR3nt: TGTGCCAGTCGGAGAGACTTCTACAATGAGCAGTTCTTC
d_gene: -
abundance: -
j_gene: TRBJ2-1
v_gene: TRBV6-5

CDR3aa: CASSPLPGGEGSGANVLTF
CDR3nt: TGTGCCAGCTCACCTCTGCCGGGGGGCGAAGGTTCTGGGGCCAACGTCCTGACTTTC
d_gene: -
abundance: -
j_gene: TRBJ2-6
v_gene: TRBV18

CDR3aa: CASSVVMWGGLETQYF
CDR3nt: TGTGCCAGCAGCGTAGTCATGTGGGGGGGCTTAGAGACCCAGTACTTC
d_gene: -
abundance: -
j_gene: TRBJ2-5
v_gene: TRBV9

CDR3aa: CASSHDRVGYGYTF
CDR3nt: TGTGCCAGCTCTCATGACAGGGTGGGCTATGGCTACACCTTC
d_gene: TRBD1
abundance: -
j_gene: TRBJ1-2
v_gene: TRBV18

CDR3aa: CASSFNYEQYF
CDR3nt: TGTGCCAGCAGTTTCAACTACGAGCAGTACTTC
d_gene: -
abundance: -
j_gene: TRBJ2-7
v_gene: TRBV13

CDR3aa: CASSVDAGGGPDTQYF
CDR3nt: TGTGCCAGCAGCGTAGATGCGGGAGGGGGGCCAGATACGCAGTATTTT
d_gene: TRBD2
abundance: few
j_gene: TRBJ2-3
v_gene: TRBV9

CDR3aa: CASTQPGGHETQYF
CDR3nt: TGTGCCAGCACTCAACCAGGGGGCCATGAGACCCAGTACTTC
d_gene: TRBD1
abundance: -
j_gene: TRBJ2-5
v_gene: TRBV28

CDR3aa: CASSFSRLAGTNTGELFF
CDR3nt: TGTGCCAGCAGCTTTTCCCGACTAGCGGGAACGAACACCGGGGAGCTGTTTTTT
d_gene: TRBD2
abundance: -
j_gene: TRBJ2-2
v_gene: TRBV7-9

CDR3aa: CASSPGTGAETQYF
CDR3nt: TGTGCCAGCAGTCCAGGGACAGGGGCAGAGACCCAGTACTTC
d_gene: TRBD1
abundance: -
j_gene: TRBJ2-5
v_gene: TRBV28

CDR3aa: CASSYSRGRGEQYF
CDR3nt: TGTGCCAGCAGTTACTCAAGGGGGCGCGGCGAGCAGTACTTC
d_gene: TRBD1
abundance: -
j_gene: TRBJ2-7
v_gene: TRBV6-5

CDR3aa: CASSLAGTSGRSYEQYF
CDR3nt: TGCGCCAGCAGCTTGGCGGGGACTAGCGGGAGAAGCTACGAGCAGTACTTC
d_gene: TRBD2
abundance: -
j_gene: TRBJ2-7
v_gene: TRBV5-1